The 12 T cell receptor beta chains presented below share a single source sample, sequenced in a study of blood T cell repertoires in COVID-19. Sequenced by immunoSEQ multiplex PCR; TCRdb stores in-frame clones only, minus some. Of roughly 100,000 clones detected, around 76% appear once; the ten largest clones hold approximately 19%. The sequenced sample was peripheral blood. Receptors originate from a woman aged 70-85 years with acute or convalescent COVID-19.

The chain employs TRBV5-4 and TRBJ1-1; a weak D match, TRBD1 (5 bases). This CDR3 region has 15 residues. V lost 1 base, J lost 5 bases, and 15 bases lay in between. CDR1 and CDR2 from the germline V gene are SGHNT and YYREEE (reference sequence). The CDR3 sequence is CASSLKDKGSTEAFF. The CDR3 DNA sequence: TGTGCCAGCAGCTTGAAGGATAAGGGGTCGACTGAAGCTTTCTTT.

This sequence joins TRBV19 and TRBJ1-5; TRBD1 matches 7 bases. After removal of 9 bases from V and 1 base from J, the junction contained 6 bases not matched to a gene. The CDR3 totals 14 residues. Per the germline V gene, CDR1 is LNHDA and CDR2 is SQIVND (reference sequence). CDR3 DNA: TGTGCCAGCTGGGACAGCGGAAGCAATCAGCCCCAGCATTTT. Amino acid sequence: CASWDSGSNQPQHF.

V usage is TRBV5-1 and J usage is TRBJ2-7, with a tentative D call TRBD2 (6 bases). This CDR3 contains 13 residues. Germline-derived CDR1 and CDR2 are SGHRS and YFSETQ. Trimming removed 4 bases from V and 6 bases from J, with 14 bases in between. The CDR3 sequence: CASSVGLGGEQYF. The CDR3 DNA follows: TGCGCCAGCAGCGTAGGACTGGGGGGCGAGCAGTACTTC.

The chain couples TRBV29-1 to TRBJ1-2, with D unresolved. There are 13 residues in the CDR3. CDR1 is SQVTM and CDR2 is ANQGSEA in the germline V gene. Trimming took 7 bases from V and 3 from J, leaving 15 bases between them. Here the CDR3 DNA reads TGCAGCGGGGCCTCTCCCGGGGACTATGGCTACACCTTC. This encodes CSGASPGDYGYTF.

Comments on this clone: Other DNA sequences of this sample code for an identical CDR3. The chain recombines TRBV20-1 with TRBJ2-5; D gene ambiguous. Trimming stripped 6 bases from V and 0 bases from J, with 5 bases between. Germline V CDR1 and CDR2: DFQATT, SNEGSKA (reference sequence). CDR3 length: 11 amino acids. CDR3 in DNA: TGCAGTGCCCAGGACCAAGAGACCCAGTACTTC. Its translation is CSAQDQETQYF.

The CDR3 loop is CSEGQAHGYTF. The DNA for the CDR3 is TGCAGCGAAGGACAGGCCCATGGCTACACCTTC. This sequence joins TRBV29-1 and TRBJ1-2; 7 bases map to TRBD1. The V gene end was trimmed by 7 bases and the J gene end by 6 bases; junction bases not matched to a gene: 5. Germline loops: CDR1 SQVTM, CDR2 ANQGSEA. The CDR3 is 11 residues long.

This chain links TRBV24-1 with TRBJ2-1; 11 bases are a match to TRBD1. CDR1 is KGHDR, CDR2 SFDVKD, per germline. The CDR3 contains 15 residues. The J segment lost 8 bases and the V segment lost 2 bases, leaving 4 bases of the junction unmatched. DNA for the CDR3: TGTGCCACCAGTGATTGGGACAGGGGGAAGGATGAGCAGTTCTTC. Translation gives CATSDWDRGKDEQFF.

Here the CDR3 DNA reads TGTGCCAGCAGTTCGCTCGGGTCAAACTATGGCTACACCTTC. It specifies CASSSLGSNYGYTF. J is TRBJ1-2 and V is TRBV6-5; D ambiguous. Per the germline V gene, CDR1 is MNHEY and CDR2 is SVGAGI. CDR3 length: 14 residues. V gave up 4 bases and J gave up 2 bases, with 11 bases separating them.

The V call is TRBV6-5, the J call TRBJ1-4; D might be TRBD1 (6 bases). V lost 8 bases and J lost 2, with 9 bases in between. Germline-derived CDR1 and CDR2 are MNHEY and SVGAGI. This CDR3 is 13 amino acids long. This CDR3 is CASGGRTNEKLFF. In DNA, the CDR3 is TGTGCCAGCGGGGGCAGGACTAATGAAAAACTGTTTTTT.

The V gene is TRBV5-1, the J gene TRBJ1-1; D is unclear. The V and J ends lost 3 bases and 4 bases respectively, with 16 bases between them. There are 15 residues in the CDR3. Germline CDR1 reads SGHRS; CDR2 reads YFSETQ. CDR3 loop: CASSSKTVGGTEAFF. CDR3 coding DNA: TGCGCCAGCAGCTCGAAAACGGTCGGTGGCACTGAAGCTTTCTTT.

This rearrangement joins TRBV19 to TRBJ1-2; a possible D gene is TRBD1 (6 bases). This CDR3 is 16 amino acids long. V was cut by 6 bases and J by 2 bases, with 19 bases left in between. Germline V gene sequence: CDR1 LNHDA, CDR2 SQIVND (reference sequence). The CDR3 region is CASRTGTGRVNYGYTF. Written as DNA, the CDR3 is TGTGCCAGTAGGACGGGTACAGGGAGGGTCAACTATGGCTACACCTTC.

This rearrangement joins TRBV2 to TRBJ2-5; TRBD2 aligns across 7 bases. CDR1 and CDR2 (germline): SNHLY, FYNNEI. The J segment lost 4 bases and the V segment lost 8 bases, leaving 10 bases of the junction unmatched. The CDR3 is 14 amino acids. The CDR3 loop reads CASSGSRGVETQYF. The CDR3 DNA reads as TGTGCCAGCTCCGGAAGCCGGGGGGTAGAGACCCAGTACTTC.